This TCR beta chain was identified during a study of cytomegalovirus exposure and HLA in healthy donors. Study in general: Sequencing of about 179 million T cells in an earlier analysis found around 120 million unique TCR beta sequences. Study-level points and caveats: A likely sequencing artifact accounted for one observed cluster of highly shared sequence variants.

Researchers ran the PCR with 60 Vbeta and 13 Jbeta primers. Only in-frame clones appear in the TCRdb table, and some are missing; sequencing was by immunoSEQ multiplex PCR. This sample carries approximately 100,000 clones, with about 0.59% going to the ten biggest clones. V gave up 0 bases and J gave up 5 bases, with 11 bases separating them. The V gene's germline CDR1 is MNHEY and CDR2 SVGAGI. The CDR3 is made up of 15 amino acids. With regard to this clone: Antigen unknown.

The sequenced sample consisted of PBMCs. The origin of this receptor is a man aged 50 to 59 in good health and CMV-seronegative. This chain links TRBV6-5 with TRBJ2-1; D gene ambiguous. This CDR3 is CASSYSSAVNNEQFF. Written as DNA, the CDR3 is TGTGCCAGCAGTTACTCCAGCGCAGTAAACAATGAGCAGTTCTTC.